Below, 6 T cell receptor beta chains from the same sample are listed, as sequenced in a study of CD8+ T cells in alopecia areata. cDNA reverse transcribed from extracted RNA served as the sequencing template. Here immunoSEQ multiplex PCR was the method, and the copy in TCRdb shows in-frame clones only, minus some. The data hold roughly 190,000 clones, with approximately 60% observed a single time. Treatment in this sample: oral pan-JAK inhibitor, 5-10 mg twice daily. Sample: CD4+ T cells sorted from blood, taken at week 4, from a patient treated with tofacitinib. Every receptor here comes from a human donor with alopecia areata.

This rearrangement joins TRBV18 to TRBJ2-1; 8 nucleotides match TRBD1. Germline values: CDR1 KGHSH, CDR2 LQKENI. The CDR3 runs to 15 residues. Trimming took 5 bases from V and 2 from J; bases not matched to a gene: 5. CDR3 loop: CASSTGTGAYNEQFF. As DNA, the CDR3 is TGTGCCAGCTCAACGGGGACAGGAGCCTACAATGAGCAGTTCTTC.

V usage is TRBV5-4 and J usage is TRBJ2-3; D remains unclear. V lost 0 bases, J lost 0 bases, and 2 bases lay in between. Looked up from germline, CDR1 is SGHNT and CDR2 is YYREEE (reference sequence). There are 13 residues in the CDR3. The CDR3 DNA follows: TGTGCCAGCAGCTTGGAGAGCACAGATACGCAGTATTTT. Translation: CASSLESTDTQYF.

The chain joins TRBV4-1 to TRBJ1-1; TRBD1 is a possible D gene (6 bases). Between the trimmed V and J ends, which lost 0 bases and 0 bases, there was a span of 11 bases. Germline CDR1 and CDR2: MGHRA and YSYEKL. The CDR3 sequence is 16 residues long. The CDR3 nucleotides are TGCGCCAGCAGCCAAGAAGCGGACAGAGTGAACACTGAAGCTTTCTTT. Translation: CASSQEADRVNTEAFF.

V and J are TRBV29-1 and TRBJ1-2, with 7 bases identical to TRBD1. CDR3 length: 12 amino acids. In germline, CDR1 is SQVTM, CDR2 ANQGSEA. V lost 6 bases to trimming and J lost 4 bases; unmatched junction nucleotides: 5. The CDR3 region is CSVPDRTYGYTF. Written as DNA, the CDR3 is TGCAGCGTACCGGACAGGACCTATGGCTACACCTTC.

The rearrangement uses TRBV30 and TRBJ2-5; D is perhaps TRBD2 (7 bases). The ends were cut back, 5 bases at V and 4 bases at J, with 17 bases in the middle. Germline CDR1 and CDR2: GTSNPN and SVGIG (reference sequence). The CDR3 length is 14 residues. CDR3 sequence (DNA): TGTGCCTGGGCACGGGGGGCCTTAGGAGAGACCCAGTACTTC. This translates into CAWARGALGETQYF.

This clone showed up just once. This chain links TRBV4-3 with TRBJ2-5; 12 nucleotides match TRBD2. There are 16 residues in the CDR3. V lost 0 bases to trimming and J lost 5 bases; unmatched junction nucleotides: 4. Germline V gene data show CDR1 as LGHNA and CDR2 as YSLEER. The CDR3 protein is CASSQELAGGGETQYF. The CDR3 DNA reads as TGCGCCAGCAGCCAAGAACTAGCGGGGGGAGGCGAGACCCAGTACTTC.